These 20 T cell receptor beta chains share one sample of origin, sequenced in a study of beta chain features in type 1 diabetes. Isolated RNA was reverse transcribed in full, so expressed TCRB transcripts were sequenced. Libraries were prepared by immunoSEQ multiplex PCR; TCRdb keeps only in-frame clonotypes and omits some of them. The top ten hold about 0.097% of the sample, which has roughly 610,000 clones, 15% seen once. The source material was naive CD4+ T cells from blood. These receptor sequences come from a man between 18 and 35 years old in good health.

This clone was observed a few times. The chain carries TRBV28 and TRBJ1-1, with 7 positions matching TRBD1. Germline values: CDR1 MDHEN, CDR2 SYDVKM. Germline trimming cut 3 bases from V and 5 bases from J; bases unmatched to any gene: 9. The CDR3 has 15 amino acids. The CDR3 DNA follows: TGTGCCAGCAGTTTCCTTGACAGGGTGGGTACTGAAGCTTTCTTT. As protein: CASSFLDRVGTEAFF.

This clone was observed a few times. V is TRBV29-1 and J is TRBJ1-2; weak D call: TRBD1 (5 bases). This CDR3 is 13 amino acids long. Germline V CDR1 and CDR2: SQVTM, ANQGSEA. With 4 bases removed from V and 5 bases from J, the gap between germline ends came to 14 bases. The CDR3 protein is CSVVGGKGYGYTF. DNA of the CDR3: TGCAGCGTTGTGGGCGGGAAGGGGTATGGCTACACCTTC.

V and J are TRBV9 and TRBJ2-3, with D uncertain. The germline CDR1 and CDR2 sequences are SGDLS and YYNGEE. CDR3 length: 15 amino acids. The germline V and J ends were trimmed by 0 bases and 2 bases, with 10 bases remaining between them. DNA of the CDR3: TGTGCCAGCAGCGTAGATGCCCGGAACACAGATACGCAGTATTTT. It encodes CASSVDARNTDTQYF.

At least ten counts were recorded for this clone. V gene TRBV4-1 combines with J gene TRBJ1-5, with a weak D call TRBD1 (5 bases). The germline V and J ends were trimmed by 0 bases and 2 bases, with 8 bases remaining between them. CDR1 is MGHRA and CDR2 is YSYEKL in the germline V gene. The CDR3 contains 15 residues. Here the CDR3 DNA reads TGCGCCAGCAGCCAAGAACGCAGGGGCAATCAGCCCCAGCATTTT. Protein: CASSQERRGNQPQHF.

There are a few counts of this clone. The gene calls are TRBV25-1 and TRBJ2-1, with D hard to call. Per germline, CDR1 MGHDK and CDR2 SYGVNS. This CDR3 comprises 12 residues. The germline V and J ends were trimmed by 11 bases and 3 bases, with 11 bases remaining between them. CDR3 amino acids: CAGDPRYNEQFF. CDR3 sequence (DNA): TGTGCCGGAGACCCCCGCTACAATGAGCAGTTCTTC.

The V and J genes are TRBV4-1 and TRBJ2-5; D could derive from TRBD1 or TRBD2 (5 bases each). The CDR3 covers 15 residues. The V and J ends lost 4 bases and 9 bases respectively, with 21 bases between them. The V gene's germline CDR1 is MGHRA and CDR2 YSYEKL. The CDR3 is CASSPLGHPAVAQYF. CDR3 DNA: TGCGCCAGCAGCCCCCTTGGACACCCAGCGGTCGCCCAGTACTTC.

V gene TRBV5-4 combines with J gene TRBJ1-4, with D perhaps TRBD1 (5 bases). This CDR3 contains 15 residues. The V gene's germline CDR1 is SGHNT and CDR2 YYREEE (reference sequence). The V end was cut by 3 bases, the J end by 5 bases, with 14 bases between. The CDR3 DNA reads TGTGCCAGCAGCTCCCCGGGGCAGGGAAATGAAAAACTGTTTTTT. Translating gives CASSSPGQGNEKLFF.

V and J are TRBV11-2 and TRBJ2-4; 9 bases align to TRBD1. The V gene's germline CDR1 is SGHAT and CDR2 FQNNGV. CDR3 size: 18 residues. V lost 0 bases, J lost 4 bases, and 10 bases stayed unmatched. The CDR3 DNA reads TGTGCCAGCAGCTTAGATCGGGCGGGACAGGGTGTAAAAAACATTCAGTACTTC. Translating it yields CASSLDRAGQGVKNIQYF.

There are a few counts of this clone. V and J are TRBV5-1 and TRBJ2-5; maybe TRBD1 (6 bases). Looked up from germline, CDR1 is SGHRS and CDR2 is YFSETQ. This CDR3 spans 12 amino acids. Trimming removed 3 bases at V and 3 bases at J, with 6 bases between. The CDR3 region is CASSSGEETQYF. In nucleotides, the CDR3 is TGCGCCAGCAGCTCAGGGGAAGAGACCCAGTACTTC. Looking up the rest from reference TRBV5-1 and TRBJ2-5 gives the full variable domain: KAGVTQTPRYLIKTRGQQVTLSCSPISGHRSVSWYQQTPGQGLQFLFEYFSETQRNKGNFPGRFSGRQFSNSRSEMNVSTLELGDSALYLCASSSGEETQYFGPGTRLLVL.

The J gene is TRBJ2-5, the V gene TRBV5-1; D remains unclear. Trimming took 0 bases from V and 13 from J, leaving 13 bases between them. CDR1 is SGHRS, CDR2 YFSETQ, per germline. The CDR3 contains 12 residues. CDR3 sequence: CASSLAPGNSYF. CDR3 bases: TGCGCCAGCAGCTTGGCCCCGGGCAACTCGTACTTC.

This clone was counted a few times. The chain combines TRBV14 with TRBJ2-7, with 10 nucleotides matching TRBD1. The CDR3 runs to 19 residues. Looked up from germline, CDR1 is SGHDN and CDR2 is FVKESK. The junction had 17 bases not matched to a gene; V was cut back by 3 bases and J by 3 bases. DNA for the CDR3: TGTGCCAGCAGCCAGTTTTTGGGGCGACAGGGGGCGCCGAGCTACGAGCAGTACTTC. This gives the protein CASSQFLGRQGAPSYEQYF.

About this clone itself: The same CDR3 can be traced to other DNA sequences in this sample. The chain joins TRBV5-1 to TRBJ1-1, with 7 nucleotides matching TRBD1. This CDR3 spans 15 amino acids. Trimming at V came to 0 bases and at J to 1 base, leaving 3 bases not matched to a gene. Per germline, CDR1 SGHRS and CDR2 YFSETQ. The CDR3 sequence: CASSLDPGGNTEAFF. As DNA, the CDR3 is TGCGCCAGCAGCTTGGATCCAGGGGGGAACACTGAAGCTTTCTTT.

This CDR3 is CASSLPGTGSTDTQYF. In DNA form, the CDR3 reads TGCGCCAGCAGCTTACCCGGGACAGGGAGCACAGATACGCAGTATTTT. V usage is TRBV5-1 and J usage is TRBJ2-3; 9 nucleotides line up with TRBD1. V lost 2 bases to trimming and J lost 0 bases; unmatched junction nucleotides: 4. The CDR3 runs to 16 residues. CDR1 and CDR2 from the germline V gene are SGHRS and YFSETQ.

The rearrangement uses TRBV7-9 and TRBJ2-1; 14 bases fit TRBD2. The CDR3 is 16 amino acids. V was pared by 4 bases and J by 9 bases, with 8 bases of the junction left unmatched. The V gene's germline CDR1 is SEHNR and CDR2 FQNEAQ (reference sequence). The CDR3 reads CASSSRTSGRIGEQFF. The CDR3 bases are TGTGCCAGCAGCTCGAGGACTAGCGGGAGGATTGGTGAGCAGTTCTTC.

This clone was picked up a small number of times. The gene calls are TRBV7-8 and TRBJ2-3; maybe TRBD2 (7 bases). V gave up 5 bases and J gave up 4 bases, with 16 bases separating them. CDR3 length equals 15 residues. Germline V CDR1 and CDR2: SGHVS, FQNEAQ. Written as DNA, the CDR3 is TGTGCCAGCAGCCACTCCCAGGGGAGGGCAGATACGCAGTATTTT. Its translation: CASSHSQGRADTQYF.

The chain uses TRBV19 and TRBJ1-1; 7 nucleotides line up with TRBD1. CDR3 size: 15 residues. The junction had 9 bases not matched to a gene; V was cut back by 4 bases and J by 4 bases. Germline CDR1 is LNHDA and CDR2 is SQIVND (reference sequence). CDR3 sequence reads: CASSTHNPGGTEAFF. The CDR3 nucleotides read TGTGCCAGTAGTACCCATAACCCAGGGGGCACTGAAGCTTTCTTT.

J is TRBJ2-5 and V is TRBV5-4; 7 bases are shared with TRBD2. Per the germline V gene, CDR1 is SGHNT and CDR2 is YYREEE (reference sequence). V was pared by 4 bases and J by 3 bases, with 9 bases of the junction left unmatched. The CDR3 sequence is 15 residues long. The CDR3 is CASSRMGGSEETQYF. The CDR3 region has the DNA TGTGCCAGCAGCCGTATGGGAGGGAGCGAAGAGACCCAGTACTTC.

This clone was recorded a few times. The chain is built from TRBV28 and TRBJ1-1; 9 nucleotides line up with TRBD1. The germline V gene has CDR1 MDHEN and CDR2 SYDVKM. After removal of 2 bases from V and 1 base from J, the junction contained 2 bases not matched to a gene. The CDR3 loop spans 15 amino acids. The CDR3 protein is CASSLTGQGNTEAFF. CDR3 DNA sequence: TGTGCCAGCAGTTTAACGGGACAGGGGAACACTGAAGCTTTCTTT.

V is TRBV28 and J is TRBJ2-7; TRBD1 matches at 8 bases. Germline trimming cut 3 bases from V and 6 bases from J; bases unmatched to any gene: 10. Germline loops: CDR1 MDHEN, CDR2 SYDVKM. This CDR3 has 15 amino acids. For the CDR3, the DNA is TGTGCCAGCAGTTTTGGCAGGGGGCGCCGGCTCGAGCAGTACTTC. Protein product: CASSFGRGRRLEQYF.

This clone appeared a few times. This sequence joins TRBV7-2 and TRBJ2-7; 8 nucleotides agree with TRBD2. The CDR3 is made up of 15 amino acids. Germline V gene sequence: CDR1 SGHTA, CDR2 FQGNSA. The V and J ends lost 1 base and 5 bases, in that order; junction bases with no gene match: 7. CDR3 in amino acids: CASSLVAGGRHEQYF. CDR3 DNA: TGTGCCAGCAGCTTAGTGGCGGGAGGAAGGCACGAGCAGTACTTC.